The subject of this entry is one T cell receptor (beta chain). Its cognate antigen is unknown. Trimming shortened V by 6 bases and J by 5 bases, and 19 bases separated the two germline ends. The CDR3 contains 14 residues. Germline V gene data show CDR1 as DFQATT and CDR2 as SNEGSKA (reference sequence). This record belongs to a study of T-cell memory formation after mild COVID-19. Each CDR3 protein is one row after TCRdb ran MiXCR on the 5' RACE reads. In the table there are about 560,000 distinct CDR3 sequences, 17% of which are singletons. Findings and caveats of the study: Contracting clones from day 15 to 85 had balanced CD4/CD8; later expanders favoured CD4+.

The TCR sequence derives from an adult woman who had mild COVID-19 (a few samples of this study predate the infection). Cell type and time point are not known. The chain links TRBV20-1 to TRBJ1-2; D remains ambiguous. The source material was PBMCs or a T cell subset sorted from them (not recorded which). CDR3 loop: CSAHLLEREYGYTF. DNA for the CDR3: TGCAGTGCCCACCTACTGGAACGAGAGTATGGCTACACCTTC.